The rows below give T cell receptor beta chains drawn from one sample of a study of blood T cell repertoires in COVID-19. The method was immunoSEQ multiplex PCR; TCRdb's version includes in-frame clones alone and lacks a portion of them. The table has about 120,000 clones, 75% to 95% seen once. Material for sequencing was peripheral blood. These TCRs come from a human donor with active COVID-19. The donor label of this sample is uncertain. Each CDR3 is given with its conserved first and last residue. Fields, in order: CDR3 protein, CDR3 DNA, D gene, clone size, J gene, V gene. The D gene is left open where the match is weak. Clone size is given for some rows only: seen once, a few or many times, or a class if the clone is expanded.

CDR3: CASSGLGQNEQYF
DNA: TGTGCCAGCAGCGGCCTGGGACAGAACGAGCAGTACTTC
D: TRBD1
size: few
J: TRBJ2-7
V: TRBV9

CDR3: CASSLYSGGVYEQYF
DNA: TGTGCCAGCAGCTTATATAGCGGGGGAGTCTACGAGCAGTACTTC
D: TRBD2
size: -
J: TRBJ2-7
V: TRBV7-2

CDR3: CASSQEWAALAPQHF
DNA: TGCGCCAGCAGCCAAGAGTGGGCCGCTCTGGCGCCCCAGCATTTT
D: -
size: -
J: TRBJ1-5
V: TRBV4-3

CDR3: CASSTPNQNTEAFF
DNA: TGTGCCAGCAGTACTCCCAATCAGAACACTGAAGCTTTCTTT
D: -
size: -
J: TRBJ1-1
V: TRBV6-2/TRBV6-3

CDR3: CASSPGTGGSGGTEAFF
DNA: TGCGCCAGCAGCCCCGGGACAGGGGGCTCGGGGGGCACTGAAGCTTTCTTT
D: TRBD1
size: once
J: TRBJ1-1
V: TRBV4-1

CDR3: CASSYWGGSYNEQFF
DNA: TGTGCCAGCAGTTATTGGGGAGGCTCCTACAATGAGCAGTTCTTC
D: -
size: -
J: TRBJ2-1
V: TRBV27

CDR3: CASSGLAANTGELFF
DNA: TGTGCCAGCAGCGGACTAGCGGCGAACACCGGGGAGCTGTTTTTT
D: TRBD2
size: -
J: TRBJ2-2
V: TRBV7-9

CDR3: CASSLGLAGVETQYF
DNA: TGTGCCAGCAGCTTGGGGCTAGCGGGGGTGGAGACCCAGTACTTC
D: TRBD2
size: -
J: TRBJ2-5
V: TRBV5-4

CDR3: CASSPQPQGGYEQYF
DNA: TGTGCCAGCAGCCCCCAGCCTCAGGGAGGGTACGAGCAGTACTTC
D: TRBD2
size: -
J: TRBJ2-7
V: TRBV7-2

CDR3: CASSQDRAGAHIIYEQYF
DNA: TGTGCCAGCAGCCAAGATAGGGCGGGGGCCCACATAATCTACGAGCAGTACTTC
D: -
size: -
J: TRBJ2-7
V: TRBV4-2

CDR3: CASSPSTDTQYF
DNA: TGTGCCAGCAGCCCGAGCACAGATACGCAGTATTTT
D: -
size: -
J: TRBJ2-3
V: TRBV9

CDR3: CASSLGRGETQYF
DNA: TGTGCCAGCAGCTTAGGGCGGGGAGAGACCCAGTACTTC
D: -
size: once
J: TRBJ2-5
V: TRBV11-2

CDR3: CASSLLTAMNTEAFF
DNA: TGTGCCAGCAGCTTGTTGACAGCAATGAACACTGAAGCTTTCTTT
D: -
size: -
J: TRBJ1-1
V: TRBV5-5

CDR3: CASSPPGSYNSPLHF
DNA: TGTGCCAGCTCACCACCCGGGAGTTATAATTCACCCCTCCACTTT
D: -
size: -
J: TRBJ1-6
V: TRBV18

CDR3: CASSPWGQGGYGYTF
DNA: TGTGCCAGCAGCCCTTGGGGACAGGGGGGATATGGCTACACCTTC
D: TRBD1
size: -
J: TRBJ1-2
V: TRBV5-5

CDR3: CASSLLSQAGNEQFF
DNA: TGTGCCAGCAGCCTCCTGAGTCAGGCCGGCAATGAGCAGTTCTTC
D: -
size: -
J: TRBJ2-1
V: TRBV7-3

CDR3: CASSHAENMNTEAFF
DNA: TGCGCCAGCAGCCACGCGGAAAACATGAACACTGAAGCTTTCTTT
D: -
size: -
J: TRBJ1-1
V: TRBV4-3

CDR3: CASSIDSGISYEQYF
DNA: TGTGCCAGTAGTATAGATTCCGGGATTAGCTACGAGCAGTACTTC
D: -
size: -
J: TRBJ2-7
V: TRBV19

CDR3: CASSLPQGTTNEKLFF
DNA: TGCGCCAGCAGCTTGCCCCAGGGGACAACTAATGAAAAACTGTTTTTT
D: -
size: -
J: TRBJ1-4
V: TRBV5-1

CDR3: CASSGLIRGIAKNIQYF
DNA: TGTGCCAGCAGCGGGCTTATCAGGGGGATAGCCAAAAACATTCAGTACTTC
D: TRBD1
size: -
J: TRBJ2-4
V: TRBV11-3

CDR3: CASTQGSWGYTF
DNA: TGTGCCAGCACGCAGGGGAGTTGGGGCTACACCTTC
D: -
size: once
J: TRBJ1-2
V: TRBV6-5

CDR3: CASRTRGVGDTQYF
DNA: TGTGCCAGCAGAACCAGGGGGGTGGGAGATACGCAGTATTTT
D: -
size: -
J: TRBJ2-3
V: TRBV28

CDR3: CASSVVWTGGHNEQFF
DNA: TGTGCCAGCAGCGTAGTTTGGACAGGGGGGCACAATGAGCAGTTCTTC
D: TRBD1
size: -
J: TRBJ2-1
V: TRBV9

CDR3: CASSYRGKPDTQYF
DNA: TGTGCCAGCAGTTACCGGGGGAAGCCAGATACGCAGTATTTT
D: -
size: -
J: TRBJ2-3
V: TRBV6-2/TRBV6-3

CDR3: CASSLQGNQPQHF
DNA: TGTGCCAGCAGTCTACAGGGGAATCAGCCCCAGCATTTT
D: TRBD1
size: -
J: TRBJ1-5
V: TRBV6-5

CDR3: CASSRGAGRGDSNQPQHF
DNA: TGTGCCAGCAGCCGGGGGGCGGGTCGGGGTGATAGCAATCAGCCCCAGCATTTT
D: -
size: -
J: TRBJ1-5
V: TRBV28

CDR3: CASRQGLTEAFF
DNA: TGTGCCAGCCGACAGGGGCTCACTGAAGCTTTCTTT
D: TRBD1
size: once
J: TRBJ1-1
V: TRBV19

CDR3: CASSQELTGSPYEQYF
DNA: TGCGCCAGCAGCCAGGAATTGACAGGGAGCCCCTACGAGCAGTACTTC
D: TRBD1
size: many
J: TRBJ2-7
V: TRBV4-3

CDR3: CASSIDQPLRGTEAFF
DNA: TGTGCCAGTAGTATAGATCAGCCCCTCAGGGGCACTGAAGCTTTCTTT
D: -
size: -
J: TRBJ1-1
V: TRBV19

CDR3: CASRSTVDTQYF
DNA: TGCGCCAGCCGTAGTACGGTCGATACGCAGTATTTT
D: -
size: -
J: TRBJ2-3
V: TRBV5-1

CDR3: CASSPNRRNSNQPQHF
DNA: TGTGCCAGCAGTCCAAACAGGCGTAATAGCAATCAGCCCCAGCATTTT
D: -
size: -
J: TRBJ1-5
V: TRBV27

CDR3: CASSLDLAGGYNEQFF
DNA: TGTGCCAGCAGCTTAGACTTGGCGGGGGGGTACAATGAGCAGTTCTTC
D: TRBD2
size: -
J: TRBJ2-1
V: TRBV11-3

CDR3: CASSLYNEQFF
DNA: TGTGCCAGCAGTCTATACAATGAGCAGTTCTTC
D: -
size: once
J: TRBJ2-1
V: TRBV6-5

CDR3: CASSYTETNEQFF
DNA: TGTGCCAGCAGTTACACAGAAACCAATGAGCAGTTCTTC
D: -
size: once
J: TRBJ2-1
V: TRBV6-2/TRBV6-3